The next 12 T cell receptor beta chains were all read from a single sample in a study of T cells in severe cutaneous drug reactions. The donors had carbamazepine-induced Stevens-Johnson syndrome or toxic epidermal necrolysis. Libraries were made by iRepertoire multiplex PCR with TCR subtype-specific primers for bulk and single-cell sequencing. TCRdb reanalyzed the multiplex PCR reads, giving one entry per CDR3 protein sequence and no DNA. This sample carries fewer than 11,000 distinct CDR3 sequences, with around a fifth going to the ten biggest clones. The sample was cells from a skin blister. The receptors were sampled from a human donor with Stevens-Johnson syndrome, a severe cutaneous drug reaction.

The J gene is TRBJ2-1, the V gene TRBV20-1; the D call of TRBD2 rests on TCRdb alone, since no DNA is present to check it. CDR1 and CDR2 from the germline V gene are DFQATT and SNEGSKA (reference sequence). The CDR3 is made up of 14 amino acids. This CDR3 reads CSARWEGDYNEQFF.

According to its frequency, this clonotype is medium-sized. This rearrangement joins TRBV20-1 to TRBJ2-1; lacking DNA, the TRBD1 call made by TCRdb goes unchecked. Per germline, CDR1 DFQATT and CDR2 SNEGSKA (reference sequence). This CDR3 has 12 amino acids. The CDR3 here is CSAQRAINEQFF.

This CDR3 is CSVGGTASYEQYF. The chain has TRBV29-1 and TRBJ2-7; TCRdb selects TRBD1, and the lack of DNA leaves this call unchecked. Germline lookup yields CDR1 SQVTM and CDR2 ANQGSEA. The CDR3 has 13 residues.

Measured by frequency, this clonotype is medium-sized (0.01 to 0.1%). The rearrangement uses TRBV20-1 and TRBJ1-1. Germline V lookup: CDR1 DFQATT, CDR2 SNEGSKA (reference sequence). The CDR3 loop spans 14 amino acids. CDR3 residues: CSAREGNMNTEAFF.

The rearrangement joins TRBV29-1 to TRBJ2-5; the D call of TRBD1 rests on TCRdb alone, since no DNA is present to check it. The germline gives CDR1 SQVTM, CDR2 ANQGSEA. The CDR3 runs to 13 residues. The CDR3 reads CSGYRGLLETQYF.

CDR3 in amino acids: CSAREALAGGGSRTDTQYF. The V call is TRBV20-1, the J call TRBJ2-3; with no DNA, the TCRdb D assignment of TRBD2 cannot be verified. Germline V gene sequence: CDR1 DFQATT, CDR2 SNEGSKA (reference sequence). This CDR3 is built from 19 residues.

The chain has TRBV29-1 and TRBJ1-1; lacking DNA, the TRBD1 call made by TCRdb goes unchecked. Germline V gives CDR1 SQVTM, CDR2 ANQGSEA. The CDR3 has 14 amino acids. The CDR3 is CSVPSGHENTEAFF.

V and J are TRBV20-1 and TRBJ2-1; there is no DNA to check the TCRdb D call of TRBD2. CDR3 size: 18 residues. Looked up from germline, CDR1 is DFQATT and CDR2 is SNEGSKA (reference sequence). The CDR3 spells CSARDPSSTSGSYNEQFF.

By frequency, this clonotype registers medium-sized. The chain has TRBV20-1 and TRBJ1-5; lacking DNA, the TRBD1 call made by TCRdb goes unchecked. There are 15 residues in the CDR3. In germline, CDR1 is DFQATT, CDR2 SNEGSKA (reference sequence). The CDR3 region is CSAGNRGQGEVPQHF.

The J gene is TRBJ2-7, the V gene TRBV20-1; the D call of TRBD2 rests on TCRdb alone, since no DNA is present to check it. The CDR3 is made up of 16 amino acids. Germline V CDR1 and CDR2: DFQATT, SNEGSKA (reference sequence). The CDR3 loop is CSARDPSSGSTYEQYF.

The chain is built from TRBV29-1 and TRBJ1-1. Germline lookup yields CDR1 SQVTM and CDR2 ANQGSEA. The CDR3 is 13 amino acids. The CDR3 loop is CSVAGEGHTEAFF.

The gene calls are TRBV20-1 and TRBJ2-1. The CDR3 sequence is 13 residues long. The germline V gene encodes CDR1 DFQATT and CDR2 SNEGSKA (reference sequence). This chain's CDR3 is CSASDPGQSEQFF.